Listed here are 5 T cell receptor beta chains from one sample, sequenced in a study of identical twins. A single record per CDR3 protein comes from TCRdb applying MiXCR to the 5' RACE reads. There are 450,000 or so distinct CDR3 sequences in the sample; 14% occur only once, and approximately 0.52% lies in the top ten. The same sample was also used in a study of yellow fever vaccine responses in identical twins.

The sequencing sample was made of CD4+ T cells sorted from blood. These receptors all come from a woman aged 18-35 years in good health.

There are a few counts of this clonotype. The gene calls are TRBV21-1 and TRBJ2-7; whether TRBD1, the table's D call, matches the DNA was not checked. TRBV21-1 is a listed pseudogene. The CDR3 has 16 residues. The CDR3 nucleotides are TGTGCCAGCAGCAAAGGGGGGGCCCCCTTTTCGGGCGAGCAGTACTTC. Residues: CASSKGGAPFSGEQYF.

The V call is TRBV28, the J call TRBJ1-6; TRBD1 aligns across 8 bases. V trimming: 8 bases; J trimming: 14 bases; junction bases outside the gene matches: 8. Germline V gives CDR1 MDHEN, CDR2 SYDVKM. The CDR3 is 12 amino acids. The CDR3, as DNA: TGTGCCAGCGGGACAGGAGTGTCCACCCTCCACTTT. Its protein product is CASGTGVSTLHF.

CDR3 coding DNA: TGTGCCAGCAGTTTCGGGTCCCTACCGGGACAGGGGGTATCTGAGCAGTTCTTC. This codes for CASSFGSLPGQGVSEQFF. The V and J genes are TRBV27 and TRBJ2-1; 11 bases map to TRBD1. Unmatched junction bases numbered 16, after V lost 3 bases and J lost 9 bases. The CDR3 extends over 18 amino acids. Germline assignment: CDR1 MNHEY and CDR2 SMNVEV (reference sequence).

The chain is built from TRBV3-1 and TRBJ1-1; TRBD1 aligns across 7 bases. This CDR3 comprises 14 residues. Germline loops: CDR1 LGHDT, CDR2 YNNKEL (reference sequence). The junction had 2 bases not matched to a gene; V was cut back by 3 bases and J by 1 base. The CDR3 DNA is TGTGCCAGCAGCCAGAGGGACAGGAACACTGAAGCTTTCTTT. It is translated as CASSQRDRNTEAFF.

This chain uses TRBV2 with TRBJ2-5; 13 nucleotides agree with TRBD2. The V gene's germline CDR1 is SNHLY and CDR2 FYNNEI. V trimming: 6 bases; J trimming: 1 base; junction bases outside the gene matches: 8. This CDR3 has 17 residues. The CDR3 loop reads CASSDQLAGGLQETQYF. The CDR3 DNA reads TGTGCCAGCAGCGACCAACTAGCGGGGGGGCTCCAAGAGACCCAGTACTTC. Drawing the rest from reference TRBV2 and TRBJ2-5, the complete variable domain is EPEVTQTPSHQVTQMGQEVILRCVPISNHLYFYWYRQILGQKVEFLVSFYNNEISEKSEIFDDQFSVERPDGSNFTLKIRSTKLEDSAMYFCASSDQLAGGLQETQYFGPGTRLLVL.